The 4 T cell receptor beta chains below were found in one sample sequenced in a study of shared clonotypes between healthy human individuals. Method: immunoSEQ multiplex PCR; TCRdb's copy keeps in-frame clones and lacks some. Of about 960,000 clones detected, 76% appear once; the ten largest clones hold over 1.3%. The sample was memory CD4+ T cells sorted from blood. This sample's subset: CD45RA-negative fraction. The receptors were gathered from a man aged 18 to 30 in good health.

This clone was observed once. A far larger clone is one nucleotide away, so this likely arose from a read error. The same CDR3 can be traced to other DNA sequences in this sample. This chain connects TRBV7-2 to TRBJ2-2; D not resolved. Germline assignment: CDR1 SGHTA and CDR2 FQGNSA. CDR3 size: 12 residues. DNA for the CDR3: TGTGCCAGCAGCACCGACACCGGAGAGCTGTTTTTT. Protein sequence: CASSTDTGELFF. The complete variable domain, with remaining parts taken from reference TRBV7-2 and TRBJ2-2, reads GAGVSQSPSNKVTEKGKDVELRCDPISGHTALYWYRQSLGQGLEFLIYFQGNSAPDKSGLPSDRFSAERTGGSVSTLTIQRTQQEDSAVYLCASSTDTGELFFGEGSRLTVL.

V usage is TRBV10-2 and J usage is TRBJ2-1; D is uncertain. Between the trimmed V and J ends, which lost 4 bases and 9 bases, there was a span of 13 bases. Per the germline V gene, CDR1 is WSHSY and CDR2 is SAAADI. This CDR3 has 13 amino acids. CDR3 amino acids: CASSGSSSGEQFF. The DNA for the CDR3 is TGCGCCAGCAGTGGTTCCAGCTCGGGTGAGCAGTTCTTC.

This chain joins TRBV5-1 and TRBJ1-1; unclear D gene. This CDR3 contains 14 residues. V was clipped by 0 bases and J by 0 bases, with 6 bases between them. Germline V gene sequence: CDR1 SGHRS, CDR2 YFSETQ. The CDR3 nucleotides are TGCGCCAGCAGCTTGGGGACGATGAACACTGAAGCTTTCTTT. This gives the protein CASSLGTMNTEAFF.

J is TRBJ1-5 and V is TRBV6-1; weak D call: TRBD1 (5 bases). Germline lookup yields CDR1 MNHNS and CDR2 SASEGT. Trimming cost V 1 base and J 0 bases, with 13 bases left between them. CDR3 length: 17 residues. The CDR3 spells CASSEGGLRNSNQPQHF. CDR3 sequence (DNA): TGTGCCAGCAGTGAAGGGGGCCTACGCAATAGCAATCAGCCCCAGCATTTT.